This TCR beta chain was retrieved from a study of OX40 agonist ivuxolimab in advanced cancers. For the study at large: The patients' treatment was ivuxolimab, an agonistic anti-OX40 (CD134) antibody. Study-wide findings and caveats: The study found among the lowest clonal expansion in partial responders at 0.1-3.0 mg/kg.

In its sample, this clone was seen a few times. Its antigen remains unidentified. Exclusion applied to patients with autoimmune disease history or systemic immunosuppression. TCRdb's table, derived via immunoSEQ multiplex PCR, lists solely in-frame clones and lacks some. The sample contains tens of thousands of clones, 85% to 90% of which appear only once. The germline gives CDR1 SGHRS, CDR2 YFSETQ. The CDR3 is 15 residues long. V trimming: 3 bases; J trimming: 4 bases; junction bases outside the gene matches: 8. The sequencing here drew on CD4+ or CD8+ T cells sorted from blood, taken in a trial of the OX40 agonist ivuxolimab. The sequence derives from an adult with an advanced solid tumor such as melanoma, head and neck, liver or kidney cancer. V and J are TRBV5-1 and TRBJ2-7, with 9 bases that match TRBD1. CDR3 protein: CASSWGDRDRYEQYF. CDR3 nucleotides: TGCGCCAGCAGCTGGGGGGACAGGGACCGTTACGAGCAGTACTTC.